The present T cell receptor (beta chain) was sequenced within a study of neurological immune-mediated disorders. Time point in this sample: longitudinal time-point 3. Study-wide points: Expanded clones shared no identical CDR3 amino acid sequences across subjects, which suggested private TCR-beta repertoires in all groups.

This clonotype came up many times. Antigen specificity is unknown. TCRdb re-called the 5' RACE reads through MiXCR, storing one row per CDR3 protein. The sample contains approximately 45,000 distinct CDR3 sequences, 13% of which appear only once. The material sequenced was PBMCs. The TCR comes from a man aged 30-40 years in good health.

The CDR3 spells CATKSPTGTSGRGYEQYF. CDR3 sequence (DNA): TGTGCCACCAAATCTCCTACCGGGACTAGCGGGAGAGGCTACGAGCAGTACTTC. This rearrangement joins TRBV28 to TRBJ2-7; 14 bases are shared with TRBD2. The CDR3 is 18 amino acids. Germline-derived CDR1 and CDR2 are MDHEN and SYDVKM. Trimming took 10 bases from V and 3 from J; bases not matched to a gene: 17.